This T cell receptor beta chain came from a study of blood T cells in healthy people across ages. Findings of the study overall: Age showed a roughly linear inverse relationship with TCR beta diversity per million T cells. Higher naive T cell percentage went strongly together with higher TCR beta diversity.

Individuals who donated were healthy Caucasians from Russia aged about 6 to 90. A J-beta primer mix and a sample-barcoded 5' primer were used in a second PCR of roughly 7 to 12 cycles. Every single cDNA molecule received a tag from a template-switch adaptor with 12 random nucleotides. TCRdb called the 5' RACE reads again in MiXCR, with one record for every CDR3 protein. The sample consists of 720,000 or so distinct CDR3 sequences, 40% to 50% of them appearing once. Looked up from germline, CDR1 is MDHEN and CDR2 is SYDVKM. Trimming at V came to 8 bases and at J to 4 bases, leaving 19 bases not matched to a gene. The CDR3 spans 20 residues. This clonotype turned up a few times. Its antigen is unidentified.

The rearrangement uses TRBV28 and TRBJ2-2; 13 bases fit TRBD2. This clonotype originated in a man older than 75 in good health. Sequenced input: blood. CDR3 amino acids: CASGPHPGLAGSRGTGELFF. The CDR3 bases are TGTGCCAGCGGGCCCCATCCGGGACTAGCGGGATCTCGGGGCACCGGGGAGCTGTTTTTT.